Listed below are T cell receptor beta chains from one sample, sequenced in a study of T cells in Graves' hyperthyroidism and ophthalmopathy. Via MiXCR, TCRdb re-called the multiplex PCR reads, giving one row per CDR3 protein. The profile shows 250,000 to 300,000 distinct CDR3 sequences, roughly 19% of them singletons. Sequenced: blood. These receptor sequences come from a man between 45 and 60 years old with Graves' ophthalmopathy. Each CDR3 is given with its conserved first and last residue. The D gene is left open where the match is weak. Expanded clones are given a class, and other clones once, few, many or no size at all.

j_call: TRBJ2-1; clone_size: NA; cdr3_length: 11; d_call: NA; v_call: TRBV24-1; cdr3_nt: TGTGCCACACAGAGATACAATGAGCAGTTCTTC; cdr3_aa: CATQRYNEQFF
j_call: TRBJ1-1; clone_size: NA; cdr3_length: 15; d_call: NA; v_call: TRBV15; cdr3_nt: TGTGCCACCAGCAGAGCGGAGGGAATGAACACTGAAGCTTTCTTT; cdr3_aa: CATSRAEGMNTEAFF
j_call: TRBJ2-4; clone_size: NA; cdr3_length: 12; d_call: TRBD1; v_call: TRBV30; cdr3_nt: TGTGCCTGGGGGACAGACAAAAACATTCAGTACTTC; cdr3_aa: CAWGTDKNIQYF
j_call: TRBJ1-5; clone_size: few; cdr3_length: 13; d_call: TRBD1; v_call: TRBV6-1; cdr3_nt: TGTGCCAGCTCGGACAGGGAGAATCAGCCCCAGCATTTT; cdr3_aa: CASSDRENQPQHF
j_call: TRBJ1-5; clone_size: few; cdr3_length: 16; d_call: NA; v_call: TRBV27; cdr3_nt: TGTGCCAGCAGTTTATCCTGGGGGCTTAGCAATCAGCCCCAGCATTTT; cdr3_aa: CASSLSWGLSNQPQHF
j_call: TRBJ1-1; clone_size: many; cdr3_length: 16; d_call: TRBD1; v_call: TRBV6-1; cdr3_nt: TGTGCCAGCAGTTTCCACAGGGGGCTAGTGAACACTGAAGCTTTCTTT; cdr3_aa: CASSFHRGLVNTEAFF
j_call: TRBJ2-5; clone_size: few; cdr3_length: 16; d_call: TRBD1; v_call: TRBV5-1; cdr3_nt: TGCGCCAGCGGGAGAACCGGGACAGGGGGTATGGAGACCCAGTACTTC; cdr3_aa: CASGRTGTGGMETQYF
j_call: TRBJ2-3; clone_size: many; cdr3_length: 12; d_call: NA; v_call: TRBV11-1; cdr3_nt: TGTGCCAGCAGCTCCGCCTTAGGAACGCAGTATTTT; cdr3_aa: CASSSALGTQYF
j_call: TRBJ2-3; clone_size: many; cdr3_length: 14; d_call: NA; v_call: TRBV12-3/TRBV12-4; cdr3_nt: TGTGCCAGCAGACTTAGGGATCTCACAGATACGCAGTATTTT; cdr3_aa: CASRLRDLTDTQYF
j_call: TRBJ2-5; clone_size: few; cdr3_length: 14; d_call: NA; v_call: TRBV6-1; cdr3_nt: TGTGCCAGCAGTAAGGGATTGTTGGGGGAGACCCAGTACTTC; cdr3_aa: CASSKGLLGETQYF
j_call: TRBJ1-1; clone_size: NA; cdr3_length: 13; d_call: NA; v_call: TRBV6-1; cdr3_nt: TGTGCCAGCAGTCGGGCTGGGGGCACTGAAGCTTTCTTT; cdr3_aa: CASSRAGGTEAFF
j_call: TRBJ1-5; clone_size: many; cdr3_length: 15; d_call: NA; v_call: TRBV12-3/TRBV12-4; cdr3_nt: TGTGCCAGCAGTTCCCTGGACACGAGCAATCAGCCCCAGCATTTT; cdr3_aa: CASSSLDTSNQPQHF
j_call: TRBJ2-2; clone_size: NA; cdr3_length: 15; d_call: TRBD1; v_call: TRBV18; cdr3_nt: TGTGCCAGCTCAGCCGGGACAGAGGGAGCCGGGGAGCTGTTTTTT; cdr3_aa: CASSAGTEGAGELFF
j_call: TRBJ1-1; clone_size: many; cdr3_length: 15; d_call: NA; v_call: TRBV7-2; cdr3_nt: TGTGCCAGCAGCTTAGTCCGGGAACTAGGCACTGAAGCTTTCTTT; cdr3_aa: CASSLVRELGTEAFF
j_call: TRBJ1-2; clone_size: few; cdr3_length: 12; d_call: NA; v_call: TRBV29-1; cdr3_nt: TGCAGCGTTGAAGTGGGCCCTTATGGCTACACCTTC; cdr3_aa: CSVEVGPYGYTF
j_call: TRBJ2-5; clone_size: NA; cdr3_length: 15; d_call: NA; v_call: TRBV5-1; cdr3_nt: TGCGCCAGCAGCTCCCAGGGAGACGGTCAAGAGACCCAGTACTTC; cdr3_aa: CASSSQGDGQETQYF
j_call: TRBJ2-1; clone_size: many; cdr3_length: 15; d_call: TRBD1; v_call: TRBV18; cdr3_nt: TGTGCCAGCGCACGGACAGGGGGCTCCTACAATGAGCAGTTCTTC; cdr3_aa: CASARTGGSYNEQFF
j_call: TRBJ2-1; clone_size: many; cdr3_length: 16; d_call: TRBD2; v_call: TRBV27; cdr3_nt: TGTGCCAGCAGTCCAGACAGCGGGAGGGCCTACAATGAGCAGTTCTTC; cdr3_aa: CASSPDSGRAYNEQFF
j_call: TRBJ1-2; clone_size: NA; cdr3_length: 14; d_call: TRBD1; v_call: TRBV6-1; cdr3_nt: TGTGCCAGCAGCCGTGGACAGGGCGGCTATGGCTACACCTTC; cdr3_aa: CASSRGQGGYGYTF
j_call: TRBJ2-2; clone_size: NA; cdr3_length: 18; d_call: TRBD2; v_call: TRBV6-6; cdr3_nt: TGTGCCAGCAGTTACTCCGGCGGACTAGCGGGAGGGGACGGGGAGCTGTTTTTT; cdr3_aa: CASSYSGGLAGGDGELFF
j_call: TRBJ2-3; clone_size: many; cdr3_length: 13; d_call: NA; v_call: TRBV5-1; cdr3_nt: TGCGCCAGCAGCAACGACCTAACAGATACGCAGTATTTT; cdr3_aa: CASSNDLTDTQYF
j_call: TRBJ1-5; clone_size: few; cdr3_length: 12; d_call: NA; v_call: TRBV6-2/TRBV6-3; cdr3_nt: TGTGCCAGCTCGATGGAAGGGAGGGCCCAGCATTTT; cdr3_aa: CASSMEGRAQHF
j_call: TRBJ1-2; clone_size: NA; cdr3_length: 10; d_call: NA; v_call: TRBV30; cdr3_nt: TGTGCCACTAAAGCGGGGGGCTACACCTTC; cdr3_aa: CATKAGGYTF
j_call: TRBJ2-3; clone_size: NA; cdr3_length: 16; d_call: NA; v_call: TRBV4-1; cdr3_nt: TGCGCCAGCAGCCCTCTGTTGGACAGACCCACAGATACGCAGTATTTT; cdr3_aa: CASSPLLDRPTDTQYF
j_call: TRBJ2-7; clone_size: many; cdr3_length: 11; d_call: NA; v_call: TRBV20-1; cdr3_nt: TGCAGTGCCGAGGACCGGCGCGAGCAGTACTTC; cdr3_aa: CSAEDRREQYF
j_call: TRBJ1-6; clone_size: NA; cdr3_length: 16; d_call: NA; v_call: TRBV18; cdr3_nt: TGTGCCAGCTCACAGTCAAATAGTCTTTATAATTCACCCCTCCACTTT; cdr3_aa: CASSQSNSLYNSPLHF
j_call: TRBJ1-1; clone_size: NA; cdr3_length: 14; d_call: TRBD1; v_call: TRBV5-6; cdr3_nt: TGTACCAGCAACTTAGGGGACAGGGGAACTGAAGCTTTCTTT; cdr3_aa: CTSNLGDRGTEAFF
j_call: TRBJ2-1; clone_size: NA; cdr3_length: 15; d_call: TRBD2; v_call: TRBV2; cdr3_nt: TGTGCCAGTAGTATGACTAGCGGGACCTACAATGAGCAGTTCTTC; cdr3_aa: CASSMTSGTYNEQFF